This T cell receptor beta chain appears in the sequencing data of a study of blood T cells in healthy people across ages. The germline CDR1 and CDR2 sequences are SGHRS and YFSETQ. CDR3 length equals 14 residues. V shed 5 bases and J shed 3 bases, with 15 bases lying between them. A sample-barcoded 5' primer and a J-beta primer mix were used in a second PCR of roughly 7 to 12 cycles. In TCRdb, the 5' RACE reads were re-called with MiXCR into one record per CDR3 protein. Among about 1.6 million distinct CDR3 sequences, 30% to 40% were seen once, and the ten largest hold approximately 10%. The chain carries TRBV5-1 and TRBJ2-7, with a tentative D call TRBD2 (6 bases). The sequenced sample was blood. This receptor was obtained from a woman in her twenties or thirties in good health. CDR3 sequence (DNA): TGCGCCAGCAGGCCTGGGATTAGCGGCTACGAGCAGTACTTC. Protein: CASRPGISGYEQYF.